The 24 T cell receptor beta chains below all came from one sample that was sequenced in a study of response to subunit inactivated influenza vaccine. TCRdb processed the RT-PCR reads anew with MiXCR; each CDR3 protein has one entry. This table has hundreds of thousands of distinct CDR3 sequences, approximately 15% appearing once. The sequences come from CD4+ T cells sorted from PBMCs, collected less than 30 months after vaccination. All receptors derive from a man aged 50 to 75 who received an inactivated influenza vaccine.

The V and J genes are TRBV4-2 and TRBJ1-5; 8 nucleotides line up with TRBD1. V lost 4 bases to trimming and J lost 6 bases; unmatched junction nucleotides: 8. The CDR3 contains 15 residues. CDR1 is LGHNA and CDR2 is YNFKEQ in the germline V gene. The CDR3 coding sequence is TGTGCCAGCAGCCGAGACAGGGGCATGGGTCAGCCCCAGCATTTT. Residues: CASSRDRGMGQPQHF.

The CDR3 coding sequence is TGCAGTGCTAGAAGTGCAACTAGCGGGAGTTTCGATGAGCAGTTCTTC. Its protein is CSARSATSGSFDEQFF. The V gene is TRBV20-1, the J gene TRBJ2-1; 11 bases line up with TRBD2. This CDR3 spans 16 amino acids. Looked up from germline, CDR1 is DFQATT and CDR2 is SNEGSKA (reference sequence). Trimming removed 2 bases from V and 8 bases from J; junction bases left unmatched: 11.

In its sample, this clonotype was seen once. The genes are TRBV19 and TRBJ2-2, with D possibly TRBD2 on 6 matching bases. Germline lookup yields CDR1 LNHDA and CDR2 SQIVND (reference sequence). The CDR3 extends over 15 amino acids. Trimming shortened V by 4 bases and J by 2 bases, and 11 bases separated the two germline ends. The CDR3 loop reads CASSRGLLNTGELFF. The CDR3 nucleotides are TGTGCCAGTAGTAGGGGACTGTTAAACACCGGGGAGCTGTTTTTT. The full variable domain, its missing parts supplied by reference TRBV19 and TRBJ2-2, is DGGITQSPKYLFRKEGQNVTLSCEQNLNHDAMYWYRQDPGQGLRLIYYSQIVNDFQKGDIAEGYSVSREKKESFPLTVTSAQKNPTAFYLCASSRGLLNTGELFFGEGSRLTVL.

This clonotype occurred a few times. V and J are TRBV6-1 and TRBJ1-5; the D gene is possibly TRBD1 (5 bases). This CDR3 contains 15 residues. The ends were cut back, 2 bases at V and 0 bases at J, with 8 bases in the middle. Germline lookup yields CDR1 MNHNS and CDR2 SASEGT. The CDR3 DNA follows: TGTGCCAGCAGTGAATTCAGGGCTAGCAATCAGCCCCAGCATTTT. Protein product: CASSEFRASNQPQHF.

This clonotype showed up just a few times. The chain joins TRBV19 to TRBJ2-7, with TRBD1 identical over 9 bases. CDR3 length equals 15 residues. V shed 9 bases, J shed 2 bases, and the junction held 11 bases outside the gene matches. Germline CDR1 is LNHDA and CDR2 is SQIVND (reference sequence). The CDR3 coding sequence is TGTGCCAGCAAAAACCGGGACAGGGCCCCCTACGAGCAGTACTTC. This codes for CASKNRDRAPYEQYF.

The rearrangement uses TRBV5-1 and TRBJ2-5, with TRBD1 matching 7 bases. V shed 5 bases and J 1 base; nucleotides not matched to a gene: 8. There are 15 residues in the CDR3. The V gene's germline CDR1 is SGHRS and CDR2 YFSETQ. The CDR3: CASRKDRDAQETQYF. CDR3 DNA sequence: TGCGCCAGCAGAAAAGACAGGGATGCCCAAGAGACCCAGTACTTC.

This clonotype was counted only a few times. The CDR3 nucleotides read TGTGCCAGCAGCCAAGAAGTTTACGGGAATGAGCAGTTCTTC. It yields the protein CASSQEVYGNEQFF. This sequence joins TRBV4-2 and TRBJ2-1; D remains ambiguous. The CDR3 is 14 residues long. Germline CDR1 reads LGHNA; CDR2 reads YNFKEQ. V was cut by 0 bases and J by 7 bases, with 10 bases left in between.

This chain connects TRBV9 to TRBJ1-3; no definite D call. Germline CDR1 reads SGDLS; CDR2 reads YYNGEE. The CDR3 covers 14 residues. The ends were cut back, 0 bases at V and 2 bases at J, with 6 bases in the middle. DNA for the CDR3: TGTGCCAGCAGCGTAGACTACCCTGGAAACACCATATATTTT. It translates to CASSVDYPGNTIYF.

This clonotype was seen more than once but under ten times. The chain uses TRBV9 and TRBJ2-2, with a tentative D call TRBD2 (5 bases). CDR1 is SGDLS and CDR2 is YYNGEE in the germline V gene. V was cut by 2 bases and J by 7 bases, with 15 bases left in between. The CDR3 loop spans 15 amino acids. In DNA, the CDR3 is TGTGCCAGCAGCGTTGGACTGGGGTGGGTCGGGGAGCTGTTTTTT. This gives the protein CASSVGLGWVGELFF.

The gene calls are TRBV6-7 and TRBJ2-1, with D possibly being TRBD2 (5 bases). TRBV6-7 qualifies as an ORF whose function is uncertain. The V end lost 6 bases, the J end lost 1 base, and 25 bases lay between the germline ends. This CDR3 comprises 19 residues. Here the CDR3 reads CASSHRKGHLGDSYNEQFF. The CDR3 DNA sequence: TGTGCCAGCAGCCATAGAAAAGGGCACCTGGGAGATTCCTACAATGAGCAGTTCTTC.

A few counts support this clonotype. V gene TRBV10-3 combines with J gene TRBJ2-1; D is undetermined. V lost 10 bases to trimming and J lost 4 bases, with 2 bases between them. There are 9 residues in the CDR3. Looked up from germline, CDR1 is ENHRY and CDR2 is SYGVKD. The CDR3 spells CATYNEQFF. The CDR3 coding sequence is TGTGCCACGTACAATGAGCAGTTCTTC.

This clonotype was counted ten times or more. V and J are TRBV20-1 and TRBJ2-2; D possibly corresponds to TRBD1 (6 bases). The CDR3 has 14 amino acids. The V end lost 5 bases, the J end lost 3 bases, and 13 bases lay between the germline ends. Germline loops: CDR1 DFQATT, CDR2 SNEGSKA (reference sequence). In DNA form, the CDR3 reads TGCAGTGCTCCGTGGCAGGGGTACACCGGGGAGCTGTTTTTT. It codes for CSAPWQGYTGELFF.

This clonotype was picked up a small number of times. The chain is built from TRBV20-1 and TRBJ2-2, with D possibly called TRBD1 or TRBD2 (6 bases each). V was trimmed by 6 bases and J by 8 bases, leaving 22 bases between them. The CDR3 spans 15 residues. Germline CDR1 and CDR2: DFQATT and SNEGSKA (reference sequence). The CDR3 is CSARRGEGGLGELFF. DNA of the CDR3: TGCAGTGCCAGAAGAGGGGAAGGGGGACTTGGGGAGCTGTTTTTT.

The gene calls are TRBV12-3 or TRBV12-4 and TRBJ2-3; possible D gene TRBD2, 5 bases. The length of the CDR3 is 13 residues. V lost 4 bases and J 6 bases, leaving 11 bases between the germline ends. The CDR3 region has the DNA TGTGCCAGCAGTTCCCCCGGGATGGATACGCAGTATTTT. Translation: CASSSPGMDTQYF.

This clonotype rates as large. This rearrangement joins TRBV10-3 to TRBJ2-1; weak D call: TRBD1 (5 bases). Trimming left V 0 bases short and J 0 bases short, with 18 bases between. The length of the CDR3 is 19 residues. Germline assignment: CDR1 ENHRY and CDR2 SYGVKD. Here the CDR3 DNA reads TGTGCCATCAGTGAGTCGATAGCAGGGTCAAGGAGCTCCTACAATGAGCAGTTCTTC. It yields the protein CAISESIAGSRSSYNEQFF.

The table lists this clonotype with many counts. The rearrangement uses TRBV24-1 and TRBJ2-2; TRBD2 agrees at 10 bases. The V and J ends lost 4 bases and 6 bases, in that order; junction bases with no gene match: 4. CDR1 and CDR2 from the germline V gene are KGHDR and SFDVKD. This CDR3 has 15 amino acids. The CDR3 sequence: CATSDPGTSAGELFF. Written as DNA, the CDR3 is TGTGCCACCAGTGACCCGGGGACTAGCGCCGGGGAGCTGTTTTTT.

This clonotype was found a few times. The chain uses TRBV24-1 and TRBJ2-2; 8 bases map to TRBD1. This CDR3 has 16 residues. CDR1 and CDR2 (germline): KGHDR, SFDVKD. V lost 4 bases, J lost 6 bases, and 9 bases stayed unmatched. The CDR3 region is CATSEPTGAGAGELFF. The CDR3, as DNA: TGTGCCACCAGTGAGCCGACAGGGGCTGGGGCCGGGGAGCTGTTTTTT.

This clonotype appeared a few times. The chain joins TRBV11-2 to TRBJ2-1; 9 bases are shared with TRBD2. The CDR3 sequence is 15 residues long. V lost 6 bases and J lost 0; bases outside the gene matches: 3. From germline, CDR1 is SGHAT and CDR2 FQNNGV. CDR3 nucleotides: TGTGCCAGCAGGCAGACTAGCGGCTCCTACAATGAGCAGTTCTTC. As protein: CASRQTSGSYNEQFF.

The chain is built from TRBV3-1 and TRBJ1-1, with TRBD1 matching over 7 bases. Germline V gene sequence: CDR1 LGHDT, CDR2 YNNKEL (reference sequence). With V trimmed by 2 bases and J by 7 bases, 1 base remained unmatched. The CDR3 contains 12 residues. The CDR3 is CASSQSGGEAFF. Here the CDR3 DNA reads TGTGCCAGCAGCCAATCAGGGGGTGAAGCTTTCTTT.

V usage is TRBV7-9 and J usage is TRBJ2-2; D is perhaps TRBD2 (5 bases). Trimming stripped 0 bases from V and 5 bases from J, with 13 bases between. CDR1 and CDR2 (germline): SEHNR, FQNEAQ (reference sequence). CDR3 length: 16 residues. CDR3 DNA sequence: TGTGCCAGCAGCTTAGCGCTTACTAGTCGGACCGGGGAGCTGTTTTTT. As protein: CASSLALTSRTGELFF.

The J gene is TRBJ2-7, the V gene TRBV20-1; D could derive from TRBD1 or TRBD2 (5 bases each). Trimming took off 1 base at V and 0 bases at J, with 16 bases between the two ends. Per the germline V gene, CDR1 is DFQATT and CDR2 is SNEGSKA (reference sequence). The CDR3 extends over 16 amino acids. The CDR3: CSARGGSGPLSYEQYF. As DNA, the CDR3 is TGCAGTGCTAGAGGCGGGTCGGGACCCCTCTCCTACGAGCAGTACTTC.

The rearrangement links TRBV4-3 to TRBJ2-2; possible D gene TRBD1, 7 bases. Trimming left V 4 bases short and J 5 bases short, with 17 bases between. Germline V gene sequence: CDR1 LGHNA, CDR2 YSLEER. This CDR3 is 16 amino acids long. CDR3 sequence reads: CASSRGRQGGTGELFF. The CDR3 DNA is TGCGCCAGCAGCCGGGGCAGACAGGGAGGTACCGGGGAGCTGTTTTTT.

This clonotype came up a few times. The chain recombines TRBV24-1 with TRBJ2-1; TRBD2 matches 8 bases. Unmatched junction bases numbered 15, after V lost 4 bases and J lost 8 bases. The CDR3 loop spans 17 amino acids. The germline V gene encodes CDR1 KGHDR and CDR2 SFDVKD. CDR3 sequence: CATSDPNSGMLRHEQFF. The CDR3 nucleotides are TGTGCCACCAGTGACCCGAATAGCGGGATGTTGAGGCATGAGCAGTTCTTC.

The J gene is TRBJ1-2, the V gene TRBV10-2; D may be TRBD1 (5 bases). Germline CDR1 is WSHSY and CDR2 is SAAADI. V lost 2 bases and J 7 bases, leaving 8 bases between the germline ends. CDR3 length equals 12 residues. Here the CDR3 DNA reads TGCGCCAGCAGTGAGGTGAGGGGTGGCTACACCTTC. Translated: CASSEVRGGYTF.